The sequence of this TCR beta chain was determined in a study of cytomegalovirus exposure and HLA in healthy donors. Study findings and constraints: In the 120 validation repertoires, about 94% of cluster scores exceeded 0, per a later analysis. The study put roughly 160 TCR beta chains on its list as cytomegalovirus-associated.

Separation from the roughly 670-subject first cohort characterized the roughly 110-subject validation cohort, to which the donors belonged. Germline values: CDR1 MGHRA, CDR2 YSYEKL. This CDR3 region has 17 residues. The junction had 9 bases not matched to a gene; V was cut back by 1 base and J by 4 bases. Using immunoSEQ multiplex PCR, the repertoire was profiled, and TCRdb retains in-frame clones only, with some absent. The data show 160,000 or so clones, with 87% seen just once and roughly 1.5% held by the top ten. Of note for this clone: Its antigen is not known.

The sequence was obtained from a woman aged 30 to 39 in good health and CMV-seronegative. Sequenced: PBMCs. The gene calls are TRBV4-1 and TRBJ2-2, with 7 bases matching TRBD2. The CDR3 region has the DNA TGCGCCAGCAGCCAAGGGTCGGCGGGAGACTTCACCGGGGAGCTGTTTTTT. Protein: CASSQGSAGDFTGELFF.